What follows are 21 T cell receptor beta chains derived from one specimen sequenced in a study of cytomegalovirus exposure and HLA in healthy donors. Primers included in the PCR were 60 Vbeta and 13 Jbeta primers. TCRdb keeps only in-frame clones here, not all; method: immunoSEQ multiplex PCR. The sample lists 170,000 or so clones, just under 80% occurring once. Sequenced: PBMCs. These receptors all stem from a woman between 50 and 59 years old in good health and CMV-seropositive.

V usage is TRBV29-1 and J usage is TRBJ2-5, with 8 bases aligning to TRBD1. Germline values: CDR1 SQVTM, CDR2 ANQGSEA. V gave up 3 bases and J gave up 13 bases; unmatched junction bases: 4. This CDR3 is 10 amino acids long. Here the CDR3 DNA reads TGCAGCGTTGAGAGACAGGGGCCGTACTTC. It specifies CSVERQGPYF.

The chain has TRBV6-5 and TRBJ1-1, with D tentatively TRBD1 (5 bases). The germline CDR1 and CDR2 sequences are MNHEY and SVGAGI. The CDR3 totals 14 residues. V was trimmed by 0 bases and J by 0 bases, leaving 5 bases between them. CDR3 in DNA: TGTGCCAGCAGTTACTCGACAGTGAACACTGAAGCTTTCTTT. As protein: CASSYSTVNTEAFF.

The gene calls are TRBV7-3 and TRBJ2-2; possible D gene TRBD1, 6 bases. The CDR3 is made up of 14 amino acids. V lost 5 bases and J 2 bases, leaving 9 bases between the germline ends. Germline loops: CDR1 SGHTA, CDR2 FQGTGA. This CDR3 reads CASSIGTNTGELFF. As DNA, the CDR3 is TGTGCCAGCAGCATCGGGACAAACACCGGGGAGCTGTTTTTT. Complete variable domain (other parts from reference TRBV7-3 and TRBJ2-2): GAGVSQTPSNKVTEKGKYVELRCDPISGHTALYWYRQSLGQGPEFLIYFQGTGAADDSGLPNDRFFAVRPEGSVSTLKIQRTERGDSAVYLCASSIGTNTGELFFGEGSRLTVL.

The gene calls are TRBV7-8 and TRBJ2-7; D unclear. V lost 4 bases and J lost 7, with 11 bases in between. CDR1 is SGHVS and CDR2 is FQNEAQ in the germline V gene. This CDR3 spans 12 amino acids. In DNA, the CDR3 is TGTGCCAGCAGCTCTCACATGAGGGAGCAGTACTTC. Its protein is CASSSHMREQYF. The full variable domain, completed using reference TRBV7-8 and TRBJ2-7, is GAGVSQSPRYKVAKRGQDVALRCDPISGHVSLFWYQQALGQGPEFLTYFQNEAQLDKSGLPSDRFFAERPEGSVSTLKIQRTQQEDSAVYLCASSSHMREQYFGPGTRLTVT.

The V and J genes are TRBV11-2 and TRBJ2-1; 10 bases fit TRBD2. Germline CDR1 is SGHAT and CDR2 is FQNNGV. This CDR3 comprises 15 residues. The J segment lost 4 bases and the V segment lost 1 base, leaving 1 base of the junction unmatched. The CDR3 DNA follows: TGTGCCAGCAGCTTAGGTAGCGGGGGGTACAATGAGCAGTTCTTC. Amino acid sequence: CASSLGSGGYNEQFF.

The CDR3 DNA follows: TGTGCCAGCAGCTTGGTCCCAGGTCCCTACGAGCAGTACTTC. This gives the protein CASSLVPGPYEQYF. This chain connects TRBV5-5 to TRBJ2-7; D call uncertain. The CDR3 spans 14 residues. Trimming shortened V by 0 bases and J by 2 bases, and 9 bases separated the two germline ends. In germline, CDR1 is SGHKS, CDR2 YYEKEE (reference sequence).

The CDR3 DNA is TGTGCCAGCAGCCCGGGGCGGGGACTAGCGATTTACGAGCAGTACTTC. Translation gives CASSPGRGLAIYEQYF. The V gene is TRBV11-2, the J gene TRBJ2-5; TRBD2 aligns across 10 bases. The end of the DNA is better explained by TRBJ2-7, so the J call may be wrong. Germline V gene sequence: CDR1 SGHAT, CDR2 FQNNGV. This CDR3 has 16 residues.

J is TRBJ2-1 and V is TRBV7-6, with 13 bases lining up with TRBD2. Unmatched junction bases numbered 17, after V lost 6 bases and J lost 3 bases. Germline V gives CDR1 SGHVS, CDR2 FNYEAQ. The CDR3 is made up of 20 amino acids. CDR3 loop: CASSRELTSGGILVYNEQFF. Here the CDR3 DNA reads TGTGCCAGCAGTAGAGAATTGACTAGCGGGGGGATACTGGTCTACAATGAGCAGTTCTTC.

J is TRBJ1-5 and V is TRBV21-1; no DNA check was done on the table's D call, TRBD1. TRBV21-1 is an annotated pseudogene. This CDR3 spans 16 amino acids. CDR3 region: CASSKDGQGGNQPQHF. DNA of the CDR3: TGTGCCAGCAGCAAAGACGGACAGGGCGGCAATCAGCCCCAGCATTTT.

The V and J genes are TRBV18 and TRBJ1-1, with a tentative D call TRBD1 (5 bases). There are 14 residues in the CDR3. V gave up 2 bases and J gave up 1 base, with 8 bases separating them. Germline V gives CDR1 KGHSH, CDR2 LQKENI. The CDR3 region is CASSPGRGNTEAFF. The CDR3 DNA follows: TGTGCCAGCTCACCAGGGAGGGGGAACACTGAAGCTTTCTTT.

This clone was observed a handful of times. This chain joins TRBV5-4 and TRBJ2-7; 8 nucleotides line up with TRBD2. Germline CDR1 reads SGHNT; CDR2 reads YYREEE (reference sequence). There are 15 residues in the CDR3. J was trimmed by 1 base and V by 4 bases; bases with no gene match: 7. In DNA, the CDR3 is TGTGCCAGCAGCGCGGGCGGGGGGATTTCCTACGAGCAGTACTTC. Amino acid sequence: CASSAGGGISYEQYF.

The rearrangement uses TRBV2 and TRBJ1-5, with 8 bases identical to TRBD1. The CDR3 loop spans 14 amino acids. Germline lookup yields CDR1 SNHLY and CDR2 FYNNEI. Unmatched junction bases numbered 8, after V lost 6 bases and J lost 7 bases. The CDR3 sequence: CASRSRGLDQPQHF. CDR3 DNA: TGTGCCAGCAGGAGCAGGGGGCTCGACCAGCCCCAGCATTTT.

This clone was counted a few times. This chain connects TRBV7-3 to TRBJ2-7; TRBD1 agrees at 10 bases. The trim removed 3 bases at V and 4 bases at J, leaving 9 bases unmatched. The germline gives CDR1 SGHTA, CDR2 FQGTGA. This CDR3 has 16 residues. The CDR3 loop reads CASSLTGTGVGYEQYF. The CDR3 DNA follows: TGTGCCAGCAGCTTGACCGGGACAGGGGTAGGATACGAGCAGTACTTC.

This chain uses TRBV5-4 with TRBJ1-2; perhaps TRBD1 as D (6 bases). Germline-derived CDR1 and CDR2 are SGHNT and YYREEE (reference sequence). The V gene lost 3 bases and the J gene lost 1 base, with 10 bases spanning the gap. The CDR3 spans 14 residues. The CDR3 DNA reads as TGTGCCAGCAGCTCGACAGGATTTAACTATGGCTACACCTTC. It encodes CASSSTGFNYGYTF.

The chain carries TRBV11-2 and TRBJ2-1; TRBD2 matches at 12 bases. The germline CDR1 and CDR2 sequences are SGHAT and FQNNGV. V gave up 1 base and J gave up 8 bases; unmatched junction bases: 9. The CDR3 spans 17 residues. The CDR3 protein is CASSLGSGLAGLDEQFF. The CDR3 DNA is TGTGCCAGCAGCTTAGGTTCAGGACTAGCGGGGTTGGATGAGCAGTTCTTC. Variable domain in full (rest from reference TRBV11-2 and TRBJ2-1): EAGVAQSPRYKIIEKRQSVAFWCNPISGHATLYWYQQILGQGPKLLIQFQNNGVVDDSQLPKDRFSAERLKGVDSTLKIQPAKLEDSAVYLCASSLGSGLAGLDEQFFGPGTRLTVL.

The genes are TRBV7-8 and TRBJ2-5; 7 nucleotides line up with TRBD2. This CDR3 contains 14 residues. Germline values: CDR1 SGHVS, CDR2 FQNEAQ. The V and J ends lost 3 bases and 4 bases, in that order; junction bases with no gene match: 5. The CDR3 bases are TGTGCCAGCAGCTTCCGAGGGGAGGGAGAGACCCAGTACTTC. It translates to CASSFRGEGETQYF. Variable domain in full (rest from reference TRBV7-8 and TRBJ2-5): GAGVSQSPRYKVAKRGQDVALRCDPISGHVSLFWYQQALGQGPEFLTYFQNEAQLDKSGLPSDRFFAERPEGSVSTLKIQRTQQEDSAVYLCASSFRGEGETQYFGPGTRLLVL.

This chain joins TRBV5-1 and TRBJ2-1; 7 positions match TRBD1. In germline, CDR1 is SGHRS, CDR2 YFSETQ. V was pared by 7 bases and J by 2 bases, with 6 bases of the junction left unmatched. The CDR3 sequence is 14 residues long. The CDR3 DNA sequence: TGCGCCAGCGGTCCGGGACAGACCTACAATGAGCAGTTCTTC. Encoded protein: CASGPGQTYNEQFF.

This chain links TRBV28 with TRBJ1-4, with 9 bases fitting TRBD1. J gave up 5 bases and V 3 bases, and 4 bases lay outside the gene matches. The CDR3 sequence is 15 residues long. In germline, CDR1 is MDHEN, CDR2 SYDVKM. CDR3 nucleotides: TGTGCCAGCAGTTTGGTCGGGACAGGGAATGAAAAACTGTTTTTT. It codes for CASSLVGTGNEKLFF.

This clone was seen a handful of times. V is TRBV7-8 and J is TRBJ2-3, with D possibly TRBD2 on 5 matching bases. Trimming stripped 5 bases from V and 3 bases from J, with 21 bases between. The CDR3 consists of 17 residues. Germline V gives CDR1 SGHVS, CDR2 FQNEAQ. As DNA, the CDR3 is TGTGCCAGCAGCAAACTCTCACCGGGATACTATACAGATACGCAGTATTTT. Its protein product is CASSKLSPGYYTDTQYF.

J is TRBJ1-1 and V is TRBV6-5, with TRBD1 matching over 7 bases. Per germline, CDR1 MNHEY and CDR2 SVGAGI. Germline trimming cut 8 bases from V and 1 base from J; bases unmatched to any gene: 7. This CDR3 contains 14 residues. CDR3 residues: CASRTGQKNTEAFF. CDR3 coding DNA: TGTGCCAGCCGAACGGGACAGAAGAACACTGAAGCTTTCTTT.

The chain uses TRBV7-9 and TRBJ1-3; 8 bases align to TRBD1. CDR1 and CDR2 (germline): SEHNR, FQNEAQ (reference sequence). The CDR3 has 14 amino acids. Trimming cost V 3 bases and J 3 bases; bases outside gene matches: 1. The CDR3, as DNA: TGTGCCAGCAGCTTTGGACAGGGTGGAAACACCATATATTTT. Translating it yields CASSFGQGGNTIYF.